This TCR beta chain was captured by sequencing in a study of early T cells in non-severe SARS-CoV-2 infection. V was clipped by 6 bases and J by 7 bases, with 16 bases between them. The CDR3 has 13 residues. TCRdb processed the 5' RACE reads anew with MiXCR; each CDR3 protein has one entry. The sample includes tens of thousands of distinct CDR3 sequences, about 15% of them seen just once. The TCR sequence derives from an adult who was a healthcare worker with PCR-confirmed SARS-CoV-2 infection or an uninfected control (not recorded which). Sequencing was performed on whole blood. The chain joins TRBV12-3 or TRBV12-4 to TRBJ2-7; D is unclear. The CDR3 here is CASRLGSDREQYF. The CDR3 region has the DNA TGTGCCAGCAGGCTGGGGTCGGATCGGGAGCAGTACTTC.